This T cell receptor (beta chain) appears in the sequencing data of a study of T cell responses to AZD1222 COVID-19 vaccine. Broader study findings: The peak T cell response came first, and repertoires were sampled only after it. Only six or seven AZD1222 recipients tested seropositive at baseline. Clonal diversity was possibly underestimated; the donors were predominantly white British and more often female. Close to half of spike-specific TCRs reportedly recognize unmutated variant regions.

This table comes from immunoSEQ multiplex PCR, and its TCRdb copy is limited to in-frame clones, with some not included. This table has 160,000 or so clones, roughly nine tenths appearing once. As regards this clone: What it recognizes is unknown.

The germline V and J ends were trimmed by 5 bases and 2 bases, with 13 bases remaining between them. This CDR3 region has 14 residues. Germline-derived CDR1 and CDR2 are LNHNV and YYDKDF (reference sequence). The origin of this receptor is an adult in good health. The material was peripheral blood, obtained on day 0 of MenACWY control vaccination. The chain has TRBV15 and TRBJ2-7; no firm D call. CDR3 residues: CATSFGLEPYEQYF. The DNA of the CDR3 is TGTGCCACCAGCTTCGGATTAGAGCCCTACGAGCAGTACTTC. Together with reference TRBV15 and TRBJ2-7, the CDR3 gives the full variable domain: DAMVIQNPRYQVTQFGKPVTLSCSQTLNHNVMYWYQQKSSQAPKLLFHYYDKDFNNEADTPDNFQSRRPNTSFCFLDIRSPGLGDTAMYLCATSFGLEPYEQYFGPGTRLTVT.